Reported below is one T cell receptor beta chain. The data originate from a study of blood T cell repertoires in COVID-19. Whole-study context: Acute and convalescent COVID-19 samples came from the United States, Italy and Spain. The analysed material was cDNA or gDNA that came from T cells, B-cell-depleted T cells, or PBMCs.

Authors' processing steps: Amplification from reference gene primers served as the basis for estimated nucleated cell counts. The repertoire was sequenced with immunoSEQ multiplex PCR; TCRdb's copy has only in-frame clones and lacks some. The DNA gave D and trimming, while V, J and clone size come from that table. The sample yields roughly 140,000 clones, about nine tenths seen once. The germline V gene has CDR1 WNHNN and CDR2 SYGVQD (reference sequence). The V end was cut by 5 bases, the J end by 0 bases, with 10 bases between. The CDR3 extends over 15 amino acids. The sample was peripheral blood. The rearrangement uses TRBV10-1 and TRBJ2-2; possibly TRBD2 for D (5 bases). The receptor comes from a man in his fifties or sixties with active or convalescent COVID-19. CDR3 nucleotides: TGCGCCAGCAGTCCCGGGATATCGAACACCGGGGAGCTGTTTTTT. The encoded protein is CASSPGISNTGELFF.